The TCR beta chain under discussion was sequenced for a study of beta chain features in type 1 diabetes. In regard to this clone: What it binds is unknown.

Germline assignment: CDR1 MDHEN and CDR2 SYDVKM. The CDR3 covers 17 residues. Trimming at V came to 6 bases and at J to 3 bases, leaving 7 bases not matched to a gene. CD4+ naive, central memory, regulatory and stem cell-like memory cells were sorted via CD45RO/CCR7/CD25/CD127/CD95/CD27. Study results and limitations: Sequencing the cDNA could make cells with high TCR expression show up more than they should.

Expressed TCRB transcripts were sequenced because the entire RNA isolate underwent reverse transcription. The average read count of naive, central memory and regulatory T cell samples was some 3.8 million. The method was immunoSEQ multiplex PCR; TCRdb's version includes in-frame clones alone and lacks a portion of them. The sample records 850,000 to 900,000 clones, about a sixth being singletons. The specimen was naive CD4+ T cells from blood. V gene TRBV28 combines with J gene TRBJ2-6; the match to TRBD1 covers 11 bases. This receptor was identified in a woman between 18 and 29 years old in good health. Here the CDR3 reads CASSSGQGAGGANVLTF. CDR3 bases: TGTGCCAGCAGCTCTGGACAGGGGGCTGGTGGGGCCAACGTCCTGACTTTC.